This T cell receptor beta chain comes out of a study of T cell changes during pregnancy in multiple sclerosis. The CDR3 length is 15 residues. Germline lookup yields CDR1 SGHVS and CDR2 FQNEAQ. V dropped 6 bases and J dropped 7; count of bases not matched to a gene: 13. The repertoire was sequenced with immunoSEQ multiplex PCR; TCRdb's copy has only in-frame clones and lacks some. The sample records 75,000 to 100,000 clones, roughly 91% being singletons. The chain couples TRBV7-8 to TRBJ1-2; 8 bases align to TRBD1. This TCR came from a female donor in good health, enrolled as a control in a pregnancy study. Source: peripheral blood, taken after pregnancy. CDR3 bases: TGTGCCAGCAGTAAACTTGGACAGGGTATAGGTGGCTACACCTTC. This sequence encodes CASSKLGQGIGGYTF.